The 10 T cell receptor beta chains below come from one sample, sequenced in a study of Tregs in tolerant kidney transplant recipients. The protocol was immunoSEQ multiplex PCR, while the TCRdb copy is restricted to in-frame clones and leaves out a portion. The table has 90,000 or so clones, 85% to 95% seen once. The sequenced sample was CD8+ T cells from blood. Source of these receptors: a human donor in good health.

V and J are TRBV7-9 and TRBJ2-7, with D possibly being TRBD1 or TRBD2 (5 bases each). The CDR3 has 14 amino acids. The V and J ends lost 5 bases and 4 bases respectively, with 15 bases between them. The germline CDR1 and CDR2 sequences are SEHNR and FQNEAQ (reference sequence). Here the CDR3 reads CASSPPHEGYEQYF. The CDR3 DNA reads TGTGCCAGCAGCCCCCCGCATGAGGGGTACGAGCAGTACTTC.

This clone was seen more than once but under ten times. The chain has TRBV27 and TRBJ2-7, with D unresolved. Germline CDR1 is MNHEY and CDR2 is SMNVEV (reference sequence). The CDR3 sequence is 15 residues long. V lost 5 bases and J 0 bases, leaving 14 bases between the germline ends. The chain's CDR3 is CASSPIPKSSYEQYF. CDR3 nucleotides: TGTGCCAGCAGTCCCATCCCGAAGAGCTCCTACGAGCAGTACTTC.

This clone was seen just once. The chain couples TRBV13 to TRBJ2-2, with D possibly called TRBD1 or TRBD2 (5 bases each). Germline lookup yields CDR1 PRHDT and CDR2 FYEKMQ (reference sequence). Trimming stripped 4 bases from V and 6 bases from J, with 12 bases between. The CDR3 contains 14 residues. The CDR3 loop reads CASSSGTGSGELFF. The CDR3 DNA follows: TGTGCCAGCAGCTCCGGGACGGGCTCCGGGGAGCTGTTTTTT. Full variable domain (rest looked up from reference TRBV13 and TRBJ2-2): AAGVIQSPRHLIKEKRETATLKCYPIPRHDTVYWYQQGPGQDPQFLISFYEKMQSDKGSIPDRFSAQQFSDYHSELNMSSLELGDSALYFCASSSGTGSGELFFGEGSRLTVL.

The chain recombines TRBV6-5 with TRBJ2-7; the match to TRBD1 covers 9 bases. The CDR3 runs 15 residues. J gave up 5 bases and V 7 bases, and 12 bases lay outside the gene matches. Germline loops: CDR1 MNHEY, CDR2 SVGAGI. The CDR3 protein is CASIDPGQGFHEQYF. The CDR3 region has the DNA TGTGCCAGCATCGATCCGGGACAGGGCTTCCACGAGCAGTACTTC.

The chain carries TRBV7-9 and TRBJ2-7; TRBD2 might be the D (6 bases). Germline V gives CDR1 SEHNR, CDR2 FQNEAQ (reference sequence). The CDR3 covers 12 residues. The V end lost 7 bases, the J end lost 2 bases, and 9 bases lay between the germline ends. Here the CDR3 reads CASTGGAYEQYF. Written as DNA, the CDR3 is TGTGCCAGCACTGGCGGGGCCTACGAGCAGTACTTC.

The rearrangement joins TRBV9 to TRBJ2-5, with 10 nucleotides matching TRBD2. Germline V gene lookup returns CDR1 SGDLS and CDR2 YYNGEE. Germline trimming cut 0 bases from V and 7 bases from J; bases unmatched to any gene: 9. The CDR3 runs 16 residues. The DNA for the CDR3 is TGTGCCAGCAGCGTAGGGCTAGCGGGGGCCACGGGGACCCAGTACTTC. It yields the protein CASSVGLAGATGTQYF.

This clone is termed medium-sized (0.01 to 0.1%). V gene TRBV6-1 combines with J gene TRBJ2-3, with 10 bases that match TRBD1. CDR1 is MNHNS and CDR2 is SASEGT in the germline V gene. V trimming: 0 bases; J trimming: 5 bases; junction bases outside the gene matches: 2. The CDR3 has 15 amino acids. CDR3 in amino acids: CASSEATGGGDTQYF. For the CDR3, the DNA is TGTGCCAGCAGTGAAGCGACAGGGGGCGGAGATACGCAGTATTTT.

The rearrangement joins TRBV27 to TRBJ2-3, with TRBD1 matching over 7 bases. This CDR3 is 14 amino acids long. Losses at the gene ends were 5 bases for V and 6 bases for J; bases not matched to a gene: 8. The germline CDR1 and CDR2 sequences are MNHEY and SMNVEV (reference sequence). The CDR3 sequence is CASSRRTGWDTQYF. CDR3 bases: TGTGCCAGCAGTCGTCGGACAGGCTGGGATACGCAGTATTTT.

The chain is built from TRBV4-1 and TRBJ2-1; D remains unclear. This CDR3 has 11 residues. Germline V gene data show CDR1 as MGHRA and CDR2 as YSYEKL. Trimming shortened V by 3 bases and J by 10 bases, and 7 bases separated the two germline ends. CDR3 nucleotides: TGCGCCAGCAGCCATGGACCAGAGCAGTTCTTC. Protein: CASSHGPEQFF.

Notes on this clone: Mismatch with germline at one junction end may stem from a read error. This same CDR3 is encoded by further DNA sequences in the sample. This chain connects TRBV18 to TRBJ1-2; TRBD1 agrees at 9 bases. This CDR3 is 13 amino acids long. CDR1 is KGHSH, CDR2 LQKENI, per germline. The CDR3 protein is CASTGQGTYGYTF. DNA of the CDR3: TGTGCCAGCACGGGACAGGGAACCTATGGCTACACTTTC.